The 8 T cell receptor beta chains in this list originate from one sample, sequenced in a study (dated by TCRdb to the mid-2010s). Library preparation used RT-PCR. The sample was run on an Illumina MiSeq. The public reads were reprocessed in TCRdb via fastp at Q25 and MiXCR, keeping in-frame beta chains. One record per CDR3 amino acid sequence lists the most common genes and DNA. The sample includes more than 550,000 distinct CDR3 sequences, with approximately 15% observed a single time. The ten largest clones represent about 3.6% of the sample. Sequenced sample: memory CD4+ T cells from blood. The receptors shown here come from a female donor in good health, serving as a healthy control.

This clonotype was detected many times. The V and J genes are TRBV20-1 and TRBJ2-5; TRBD2 agrees at 14 bases. V shed 6 bases, J shed 3 bases, and the junction held 15 bases outside the gene matches. Per germline, CDR1 DFQATT and CDR2 SNEGSKA (reference sequence). The CDR3 consists of 18 residues. The CDR3 DNA reads TGCAGTGCCTCCCGGCGGGGACTAGCGGGGGTATTCGAAGAGACCCAGTACTTC. This sequence encodes CSASRRGLAGVFEETQYF.

The chain links TRBV18 to TRBJ2-5, with TRBD1 matching over 10 bases. The germline gives CDR1 KGHSH, CDR2 LQKENI. This CDR3 is built from 12 residues. With 0 bases clipped from V and 14 bases from J, the junction kept 3 bases outside the gene matches. The CDR3 bases are TGTGCCAGCTCACCACCGGGACAGGGGACCTACTTC. Its protein product is CASSPPGQGTYF. Variable domain in full (rest from reference TRBV18 and TRBJ2-5): NAGVMQNPRHLVRRRGQEARLRCSPMKGHSHVYWYRQLPEEGLKFMVYLQKENIIDESGMPKERFSAEFPKEGPSILRIQQVVRGDSAAYFCASSPPGQGTYFGPGTRLLVL.

This clonotype was recorded a few times. The rearrangement uses TRBV6-2 or TRBV6-3 and TRBJ2-7; 11 bases are a match to TRBD1. Per germline, CDR1 MNHEY and CDR2 SVGEGT. The V segment lost 2 bases and the J segment 3 bases; nucleotides outside the gene matches: 3. The CDR3 is 15 residues long. The CDR3 DNA reads TGTGCCAGCAGTTACGGGGACAGGGGGTTCTACGAGCAGTACTTC. Translation: CASSYGDRGFYEQYF.

This clonotype has only a few counts. This chain links TRBV7-3 with TRBJ2-7; 9 bases are a match to TRBD2. CDR1 SGHTA and CDR2 FQGTGA come from the germline V gene. CDR3 length: 15 amino acids. Trimming at V came to 0 bases and at J to 3 bases, leaving 3 bases not matched to a gene. The CDR3 loop reads CASSLTSGGLYEQYF. The DNA for the CDR3 is TGTGCCAGCAGCTTAACTAGCGGGGGCCTCTACGAGCAGTACTTC.

This clonotype was found once. The chain has TRBV2 and TRBJ1-3; no reliable D call. This CDR3 is built from 13 residues. Deletions cut 5 bases from V and 2 bases from J, with 7 bases between. The germline V gene has CDR1 SNHLY and CDR2 FYNNEI. CDR3 nucleotide sequence: TGTGCCAGCAGTAGGCTGACTGGAAACACCATATATTTT. Its protein is CASSRLTGNTIYF.

V usage is TRBV6-2 or TRBV6-3 and J usage is TRBJ1-6, with D hard to call. The CDR3 totals 13 residues. Germline CDR1 reads MNHEY; CDR2 reads SVGEGT. The germline V and J ends were trimmed by 6 bases and 3 bases, with 6 bases remaining between them. The CDR3 protein is CASRSHYNSPLHF. CDR3 sequence (DNA): TGTGCCAGCAGATCCCACTATAATTCACCCCTCCACTTT.

This clonotype turned up a few times. The V gene is TRBV7-2, the J gene TRBJ1-6; TRBD1 matches 12 bases. V was clipped by 5 bases and J by 4 bases; unmatched bases: 6. CDR3 length: 17 residues. Germline V gene data show CDR1 as SGHTA and CDR2 as FQGNSA. The chain's CDR3 is CASSRGTGGEYNSPLHF. In DNA form, the CDR3 reads TGTGCCAGCAGCAGGGGGACAGGGGGCGAGTATAATTCACCCCTCCACTTT.

The rearrangement links TRBV20-1 to TRBJ2-3; D call uncertain. CDR3 length: 12 residues. Germline CDR1 is DFQATT and CDR2 is SNEGSKA (reference sequence). Trimming took 8 bases from V and 4 from J, leaving 13 bases between them. CDR3 region: CSSVRTADTQYF. CDR3 nucleotide sequence: TGCAGTTCGGTACGGACCGCAGATACGCAGTATTTT.